These 21 T cell receptor beta chains came from one sample sequenced in a study of T cell changes during pregnancy in multiple sclerosis. Data came from immunoSEQ multiplex PCR; TCRdb stores just in-frame clones and leaves some out. The sample lists about 44,000 clones, 85% to 90% occurring once. The sample was CD4+ T cells from peripheral blood mononuclear cells, taken in the first trimester of pregnancy. The receptors come from a female donor with multiple sclerosis, enrolled in a pregnancy study.

The rearrangement uses TRBV18 and TRBJ2-5; no reliable D call. CDR3 length equals 13 residues. Trimming pared 3 bases from V and 1 base from J, leaving 6 bases between. The germline V gene encodes CDR1 KGHSH and CDR2 LQKENI. The CDR3, as DNA: TGTGCCAGCTCACCGATACTCCAAGAGACCCAGTACTTC. Its translation is CASSPILQETQYF.

This sequence joins TRBV7-6 and TRBJ2-3, with TRBD2 identical over 10 bases. V lost 1 base to trimming and J lost 2 bases; unmatched junction nucleotides: 3. Looked up from germline, CDR1 is SGHVS and CDR2 is FNYEAQ. This CDR3 is built from 16 residues. For the CDR3, the DNA is TGTGCCAGCAGCTTAGGGACTAGCGGACCCACAGATACGCAGTATTTT. Amino acid sequence: CASSLGTSGPTDTQYF.

The rearrangement joins TRBV5-1 to TRBJ2-5; D possibly corresponds to TRBD2 (7 bases). This CDR3 is built from 14 residues. Trimming removed 4 bases from V and 2 bases from J, with 12 bases in between. Looked up from germline, CDR1 is SGHRS and CDR2 is YFSETQ. CDR3 nucleotide sequence: TGCGCCAGCAGCGGGGGGGGCCTGCAAGAGACCCAGTACTTC. Translated: CASSGGGLQETQYF.

This clone was observed a single time. V usage is TRBV6-1 and J usage is TRBJ1-1, with a weak D call TRBD1 (5 bases). Trimming stripped 6 bases from V and 1 base from J, with 12 bases between. Germline V gene data show CDR1 as MNHNS and CDR2 as SASEGT. This CDR3 has 14 residues. CDR3 sequence reads: CASRPRQTNTEAFF. CDR3 in DNA: TGTGCCAGCAGGCCAAGACAGACGAACACTGAAGCTTTCTTT.

The genes are TRBV4-3 and TRBJ2-5, with D possibly being TRBD2 (6 bases). Germline CDR1 LGHNA, CDR2 YSLEER. The V end was cut by 2 bases, the J end by 7 bases, with 14 bases between. CDR3 length: 14 amino acids. The CDR3 bases are TGCGCCAGCAGCCAAACGACTAGGTTAGGGACCCAGTACTTC. Its translation is CASSQTTRLGTQYF.

The chain carries TRBV5-6 and TRBJ1-1; TRBD1 matches at 8 bases. The germline CDR1 and CDR2 sequences are SGHDT and YYEEEE. This CDR3 spans 14 amino acids. V was pared by 4 bases and J by 5 bases, with 7 bases of the junction left unmatched. The CDR3 region is CASSKDRAGTEAFF. DNA for the CDR3: TGTGCCAGCAGCAAGGACAGGGCTGGGACTGAAGCTTTCTTT.

The chain joins TRBV11-3 to TRBJ1-5; D is ambiguous. V was cut by 2 bases and J by 3 bases, with 17 bases left in between. The CDR3 loop spans 17 amino acids. Germline loops: CDR1 SGHNT, CDR2 YENEEA. CDR3 amino acids: CASSLLLLSGNNQPQHF. The CDR3 DNA sequence: TGTGCCAGCAGCTTACTCCTACTTTCCGGGAACAATCAGCCCCAGCATTTT.

The rearrangement joins TRBV5-1 to TRBJ2-5; 9 bases agree with TRBD1. The CDR3 totals 15 residues. Germline CDR1 and CDR2: SGHRS and YFSETQ. With V trimmed by 4 bases and J by 3 bases, 7 bases remained unmatched. In nucleotides, the CDR3 is TGCGCCAGCAGCCGCACAGGGGGCGGGGAAGAGACCCAGTACTTC. Amino acids: CASSRTGGGEETQYF.

The rearrangement links TRBV19 to TRBJ2-1, with a possible D match to TRBD2 (6 bases). Germline assignment: CDR1 LNHDA and CDR2 SQIVND (reference sequence). V lost 4 bases to trimming and J lost 9 bases, with 16 bases between them. The CDR3 contains 14 residues. CDR3 region: CASSNLAGNGEQFF. The DNA of the CDR3 is TGTGCCAGTAGTAATTTGGCGGGGAATGGTGAGCAGTTCTTC. The full variable domain, rest sourced from reference TRBV19 and TRBJ2-1, is DGGITQSPKYLFRKEGQNVTLSCEQNLNHDAMYWYRQDPGQGLRLIYYSQIVNDFQKGDIAEGYSVSREKKESFPLTVTSAQKNPTAFYLCASSNLAGNGEQFFGPGTRLTVL.

This clone appeared a few times. The V call is TRBV30, the J call TRBJ2-1, with 9 positions matching TRBD2. Looked up from germline, CDR1 is GTSNPN and CDR2 is SVGIG (reference sequence). The V segment lost 5 bases and the J segment 9 bases; nucleotides outside the gene matches: 8. This CDR3 is 13 amino acids long. CDR3 sequence (DNA): TGTGCCTGGGAGGGCGGGAGGGCCAGTGAGCAGTTCTTC. Protein: CAWEGGRASEQFF.

The chain combines TRBV5-6 with TRBJ1-2, with a tentative D call TRBD1 (6 bases). The germline gives CDR1 SGHDT, CDR2 YYEEEE. The CDR3 extends over 15 amino acids. The V end was cut by 1 base, the J end by 0 bases, with 10 bases between. DNA of the CDR3: TGTGCCAGCAGCTTGACGACAGGTGCTAACTATGGCTACACCTTC. This gives the protein CASSLTTGANYGYTF.

V usage is TRBV29-1 and J usage is TRBJ1-2; no clear D. Germline CDR1 SQVTM, CDR2 ANQGSEA. CDR3 length: 14 amino acids. The V and J ends lost 4 bases and 2 bases respectively, with 14 bases between them. The CDR3 DNA reads TGCAGCGTTGGAGCGTCAGCGTTGAACTATGGCTACACCTTC. As protein: CSVGASALNYGYTF.

V and J are TRBV19 and TRBJ2-5; 10 nucleotides agree with TRBD2. Germline trimming cut 5 bases from V and 3 bases from J; bases unmatched to any gene: 6. This CDR3 spans 15 amino acids. The germline V gene encodes CDR1 LNHDA and CDR2 SQIVND (reference sequence). CDR3 nucleotides: TGTGCCAGTAGTGTGTCTAGCGGGAGAAAAGAGACCCAGTACTTC. It encodes CASSVSSGRKETQYF.

This chain links TRBV29-1 with TRBJ2-7; tentative D call: TRBD1 (5 bases). The CDR3 length is 13 residues. From germline, CDR1 is SQVTM and CDR2 ANQGSEA. The V end lost 7 bases, the J end lost 2 bases, and 15 bases lay between the germline ends. CDR3 sequence: CSGVTGSPYEQYF. As DNA, the CDR3 is TGCAGCGGCGTTACAGGCTCACCCTACGAGCAGTACTTC.

This clone is medium-sized (0.01 to 0.1%) within its sample. The V and J genes are TRBV28 and TRBJ2-7; 12 bases are a match to TRBD1. Per germline, CDR1 MDHEN and CDR2 SYDVKM. The V and J ends lost 6 bases and 6 bases, in that order; junction bases with no gene match: 12. The CDR3 totals 16 residues. CDR3 sequence: CASSPRQGQGAFEQYF. The CDR3 DNA reads TGTGCCAGCAGCCCGCGGCAGGGACAGGGGGCTTTCGAGCAGTACTTC.

V usage is TRBV6-6 and J usage is TRBJ2-1, with TRBD2 matching 13 bases. J was trimmed by 8 bases and V by 4 bases; bases with no gene match: 5. The CDR3 has 15 residues. Germline V CDR1 and CDR2: MNHNY, SVGAGI (reference sequence). The CDR3 DNA reads as TGTGCCAGCAGTTCTCGGACTAGCGGGAGCCATGAGCAGTTCTTC. Its translation is CASSSRTSGSHEQFF.

The rearrangement uses TRBV6-1 and TRBJ2-5; no firm D call. V lost 3 bases and J 3 bases, leaving 11 bases between the germline ends. Germline lookup yields CDR1 MNHNS and CDR2 SASEGT. This CDR3 spans 14 amino acids. The CDR3 region is CASSDLSLKETQYF. The CDR3 DNA follows: TGTGCCAGCAGTGACTTGTCGCTAAAAGAGACCCAGTACTTC.

This chain links TRBV28 with TRBJ1-2; TRBD1 matches at 10 bases. V was clipped by 5 bases and J by 7 bases; unmatched bases: 13. The CDR3 runs to 16 residues. Germline CDR1 MDHEN, CDR2 SYDVKM. This chain's CDR3 is CASSTTPGQGSRGYTF. In nucleotides, the CDR3 is TGTGCCAGCAGTACTACTCCGGGACAGGGGTCTCGTGGCTACACCTTC.

The gene calls are TRBV30 and TRBJ2-2; D is possibly TRBD1 (5 bases). The CDR3 has 13 amino acids. Trimming took 1 base from V and 7 from J, leaving 10 bases between them. The germline CDR1 and CDR2 sequences are GTSNPN and SVGIG (reference sequence). Written as DNA, the CDR3 is TGTGCCTGGAGTGGCCAGGGAAGCGGGGAGCTGTTTTTT. Its translation is CAWSGQGSGELFF.

The chain carries TRBV5-1 and TRBJ2-6, with 14 nucleotides matching TRBD2. The CDR3 sequence is 20 residues long. With V trimmed by 3 bases and J by 2 bases, 10 bases remained unmatched. Germline V CDR1 and CDR2: SGHRS, YFSETQ. The CDR3 spells CASSSLGTSGRGAGANVLTF. Written as DNA, the CDR3 is TGCGCCAGCAGCTCCTTAGGGACTAGCGGGAGAGGAGCTGGGGCCAACGTCCTGACTTTC.

This clone has a handful of counts. The V call is TRBV11-2, the J call TRBJ1-1, with 8 bases lining up with TRBD1. The CDR3 extends over 12 amino acids. The V gene's germline CDR1 is SGHAT and CDR2 FQNNGV. With V trimmed by 3 bases and J by 10 bases, 4 bases remained unmatched. CDR3 nucleotide sequence: TGTGCCAGCAGCTTGGACAGGGTTTCAGCTTTCTTT. This encodes CASSLDRVSAFF.